This T cell receptor (beta chain) was documented in a study of CD8 T cells in ankylosing spondylitis (dated by TCRdb to the late 2010s). For the study in its entirety: The study profiled T cell receptor beta repertoires in healthy donors and ankylosing spondylitis patients to find disease-linked TCR variants. The whole study cohort included about a hundred healthy donors and over 20 ankylosing spondylitis patients. Peripheral blood was sampled, and synovial fluid was also collected from ankylosing spondylitis patients. General study outcomes and caveats: Some motif variants had previously been reported in the synovial fluid and blood of reactive arthritis patients, which suggests shared mechanisms of disease initiation. Significant enrichment of the disease-linked clones was reported in matched synovial fluid samples from ankylosing spondylitis patients. The disease-linked clones showed a CD8+ phenotype and occurred at relatively low frequencies in peripheral blood. Blood from ankylosing spondylitis patients appeared to be characterized by a TCR beta motif composed of roughly eight highly homologous amino acid variants.

At least ten counts were recorded for this clonotype. The specificity of this receptor is unknown. Per-base qualities were not stored, and no clone one base away is much larger. The sequencer listed for this sample is Illumina HiSeq 2500. TCR beta libraries were prepared by quantitative 5'-RACE with molecular barcodes. Per the source publication's procedure: Disease-linked TCR variants were identified with a new computational method built on a probabilistic model of VDJ rearrangement. TCRdb itself trimmed the public reads at Q25 with fastp, ran MiXCR and retained productive beta chains. CDR3 protein duplicates are merged, each entry listing the most common genes and DNA. These V and J calls are TCRdb output, not the study's own analysis. The sample profile shows about 460,000 distinct CDR3 sequences; approximately 5% of them were found once. In total, the top ten clones hold 3% to 4.5% of the sample.

The CDR1 and CDR2 encoded by the germline V gene are SGHTA and FQGNSA. Cut back by 3 bases and 6 bases, the V and J ends lie 12 bases apart. Inclusive of the bounding cysteine and phenylalanine, the CDR3 is 13 residues long. Only CDR3 DNA remains: 39 bases, in frame from the first base. The sequencing sample was made of blood, either unsorted or a sorted T cell fraction (not recorded which). This TCR came from a male donor with ankylosing spondylitis. The receptor chain draws on TRBV7-2 and TRBJ2-7; no confident D gene assignment can be made. In nucleotide form, the sequence is TGTGCCAGCAGCTTTGGTTTAAGGGCCGAGCAGTACTTC. Translated, this is CASSFGLRAEQYF.